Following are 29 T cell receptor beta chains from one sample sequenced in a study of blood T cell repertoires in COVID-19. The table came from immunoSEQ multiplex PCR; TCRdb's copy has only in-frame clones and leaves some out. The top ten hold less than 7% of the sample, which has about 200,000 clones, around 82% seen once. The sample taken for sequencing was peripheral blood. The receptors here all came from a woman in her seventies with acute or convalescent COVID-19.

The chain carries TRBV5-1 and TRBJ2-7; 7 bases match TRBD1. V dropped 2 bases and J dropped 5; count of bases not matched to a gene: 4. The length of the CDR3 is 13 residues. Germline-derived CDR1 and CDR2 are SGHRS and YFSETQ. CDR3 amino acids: CASSFNRGDEQYF. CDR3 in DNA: TGCGCCAGCAGCTTCAACAGGGGAGACGAGCAGTACTTC.

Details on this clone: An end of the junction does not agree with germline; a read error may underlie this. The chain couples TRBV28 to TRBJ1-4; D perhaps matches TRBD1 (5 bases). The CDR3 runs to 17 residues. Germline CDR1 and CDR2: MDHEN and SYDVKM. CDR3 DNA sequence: TGTGCCAGCAGTTTGAGGGCCGGGGGGGAGCCTAAGGAAAAACTGTTTTTT. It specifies CASSLRAGGEPKEKLFF.

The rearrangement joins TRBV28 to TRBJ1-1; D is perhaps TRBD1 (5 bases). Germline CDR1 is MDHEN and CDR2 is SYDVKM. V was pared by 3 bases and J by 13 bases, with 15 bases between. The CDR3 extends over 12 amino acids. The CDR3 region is CASSLAREECFF. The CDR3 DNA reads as TGTGCCAGCAGTTTGGCCAGGGAGGAATGTTTCTTT.

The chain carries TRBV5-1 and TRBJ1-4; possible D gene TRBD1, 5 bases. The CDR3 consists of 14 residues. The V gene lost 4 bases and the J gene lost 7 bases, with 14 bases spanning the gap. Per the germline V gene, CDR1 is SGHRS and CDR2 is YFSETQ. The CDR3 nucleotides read TGCGCCAGCAGCCCGCAGGGTAGGGGTGAAAAACTGTTTTTT. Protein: CASSPQGRGEKLFF.

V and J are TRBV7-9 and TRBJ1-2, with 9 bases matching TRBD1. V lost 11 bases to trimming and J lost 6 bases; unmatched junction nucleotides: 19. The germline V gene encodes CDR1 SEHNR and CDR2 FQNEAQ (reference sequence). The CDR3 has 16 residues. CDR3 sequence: CAGYGETGGFSDGYTF. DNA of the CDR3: TGTGCCGGCTACGGCGAAACAGGGGGCTTCAGCGATGGCTACACCTTC.

DNA for the CDR3: TGTGCCAGCAGTGATCAGGGTTTCACTGAAGCTTTCTTT. Protein sequence: CASSDQGFTEAFF. The chain couples TRBV2 to TRBJ1-1, with D possibly TRBD1 on 5 matching bases. The ends were cut back, 3 bases at V and 4 bases at J, with 9 bases in the middle. This CDR3 spans 13 amino acids. The V gene's germline CDR1 is SNHLY and CDR2 FYNNEI. The full variable domain, rest sourced from reference TRBV2 and TRBJ1-1, is EPEVTQTPSHQVTQMGQEVILRCVPISNHLYFYWYRQILGQKVEFLVSFYNNEISEKSEIFDDQFSVERPDGSNFTLKIRSTKLEDSAMYFCASSDQGFTEAFFGQGTRLTVV.

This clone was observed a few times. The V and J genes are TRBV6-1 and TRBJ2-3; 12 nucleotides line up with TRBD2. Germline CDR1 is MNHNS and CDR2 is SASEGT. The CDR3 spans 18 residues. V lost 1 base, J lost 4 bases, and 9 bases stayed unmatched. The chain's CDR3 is CASSEESLAGGRADTQYF. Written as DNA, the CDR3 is TGTGCCAGCAGTGAAGAATCGCTAGCGGGAGGGCGGGCAGATACGCAGTATTTT.

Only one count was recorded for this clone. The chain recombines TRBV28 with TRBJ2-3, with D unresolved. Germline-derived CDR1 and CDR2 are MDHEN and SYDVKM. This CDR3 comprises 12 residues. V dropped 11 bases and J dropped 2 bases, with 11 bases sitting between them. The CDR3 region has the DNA TGTGCCGCCGCGAAACTCACAGATACGCAGTATTTT. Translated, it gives CAAAKLTDTQYF.

The CDR3 reads CSVDGQGNEKLFF. The CDR3, as DNA: TGCAGCGTTGATGGACAGGGGAATGAAAAACTGTTTTTT. The rearrangement links TRBV29-1 to TRBJ1-4; TRBD1 agrees at 9 bases. Trimming removed 3 bases from V and 5 bases from J; junction bases left unmatched: 1. The CDR3 contains 13 residues. Looked up from germline, CDR1 is SQVTM and CDR2 is ANQGSEA. Combining the CDR3 with reference TRBV29-1 and TRBJ1-4 gives the whole variable domain SAVISQKPSRDICQRGTSLTIQCQVDSQVTMMFWYRQQPGQSLTLIATANQGSEATYESGFVIDKFPISRPNLTFSTLTVSNMSPEDSSIYLCSVDGQGNEKLFFGSGTQLSVL.

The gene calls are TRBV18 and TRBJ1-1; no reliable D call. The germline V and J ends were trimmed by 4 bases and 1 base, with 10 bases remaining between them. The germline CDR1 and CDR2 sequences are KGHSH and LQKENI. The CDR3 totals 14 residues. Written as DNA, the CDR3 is TGTGCCAGCTCACTTGGCCTGCAGAACACTGAAGCTTTCTTT. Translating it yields CASSLGLQNTEAFF.

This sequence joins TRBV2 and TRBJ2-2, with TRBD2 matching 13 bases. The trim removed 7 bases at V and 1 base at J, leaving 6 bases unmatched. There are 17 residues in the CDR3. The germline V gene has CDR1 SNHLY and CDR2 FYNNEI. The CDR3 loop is CASNPGTSGENTGELFF. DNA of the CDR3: TGTGCCAGCAACCCCGGGACTAGCGGGGAGAACACCGGGGAGCTGTTTTTT.

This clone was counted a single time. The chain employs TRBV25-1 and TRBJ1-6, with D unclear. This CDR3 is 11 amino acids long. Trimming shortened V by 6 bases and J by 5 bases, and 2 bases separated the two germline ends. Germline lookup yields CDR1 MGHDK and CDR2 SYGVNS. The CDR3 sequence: CASSDNSPLHF. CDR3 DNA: TGTGCCAGCAGCGATAATTCACCCCTCCACTTT. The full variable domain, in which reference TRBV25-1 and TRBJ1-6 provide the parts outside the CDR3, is EADIYQTPRYLVIGTGKKITLECSQTMGHDKMYWYQQDPGMELHLIHYSYGVNSTEKGDLSSESTVSRIRTEHFPLTLESARPSHTSQYLCASSDNSPLHFGNGTRLTVT.

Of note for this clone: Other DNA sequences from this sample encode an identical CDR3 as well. CDR3 sequence (DNA): TGCGCCAGCAGTTCAGGGGGATCTGGAAACACCATATATTTT. It codes for CASSSGGSGNTIYF. This chain links TRBV5-1 with TRBJ1-3; 7 bases align to TRBD1. Germline CDR1 reads SGHRS; CDR2 reads YFSETQ. This CDR3 has 14 amino acids. Losses at the gene ends were 5 bases for V and 1 base for J; bases not matched to a gene: 3.

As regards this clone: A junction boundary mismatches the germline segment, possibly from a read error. CDR3 sequence reads: CARSGQGAGGTEAFF. The CDR3 DNA is TGTGCCCGCAGTGGACAGGGGGCGGGGGGTACTGAAGCTTTCTTT. The chain combines TRBV28 with TRBJ1-1; the match to TRBD1 covers 11 bases. In germline, CDR1 is MDHEN, CDR2 SYDVKM. The CDR3 has 15 residues. The full variable domain, with the rest looked up from reference TRBV28 and TRBJ1-1, is DVKVTQSSRYLVKRTGEKVFLECVQDMDHENMFWYRQDPGLGLRLIYFSYDVKMKEKGDIPEGYSVSREKKERFSLILESASTNQTSMYLCARSGQGAGGTEAFFGQGTRLTVV.

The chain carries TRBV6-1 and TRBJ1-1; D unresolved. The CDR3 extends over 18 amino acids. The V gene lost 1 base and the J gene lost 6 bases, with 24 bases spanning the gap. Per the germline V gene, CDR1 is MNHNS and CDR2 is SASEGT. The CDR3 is CASSEEFGDYVQEAEAFF. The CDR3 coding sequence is TGTGCCAGCAGTGAAGAGTTCGGGGATTATGTCCAGGAGGCTGAAGCTTTCTTT.

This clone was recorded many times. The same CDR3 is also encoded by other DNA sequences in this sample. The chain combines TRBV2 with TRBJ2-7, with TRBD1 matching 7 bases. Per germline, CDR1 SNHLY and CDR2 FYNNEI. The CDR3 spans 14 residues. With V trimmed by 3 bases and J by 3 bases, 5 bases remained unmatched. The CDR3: CASSDNRDSYEQYF. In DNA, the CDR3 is TGTGCCAGCAGTGACAACCGGGACAGCTACGAGCAGTACTTC.

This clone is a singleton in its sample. CDR3 DNA: TGCGCCACCTTTCAATGGGACAGGGATCAGCCCCAGCATTTT. This sequence encodes CATFQWDRDQPQHF. The chain links TRBV23-1 to TRBJ1-5, with TRBD1 matching over 9 bases. TRBV23-1 is filed as an ORF, its function uncertain. J gave up 5 bases and V 10 bases, and 9 bases lay outside the gene matches. This CDR3 is 14 amino acids long.

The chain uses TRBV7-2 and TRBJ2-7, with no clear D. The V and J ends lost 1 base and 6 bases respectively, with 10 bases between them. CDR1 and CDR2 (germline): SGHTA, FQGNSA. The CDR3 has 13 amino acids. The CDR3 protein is CASSLGLRSEQYF. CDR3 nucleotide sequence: TGTGCCAGCAGCTTAGGCCTCAGAAGCGAGCAGTACTTC.

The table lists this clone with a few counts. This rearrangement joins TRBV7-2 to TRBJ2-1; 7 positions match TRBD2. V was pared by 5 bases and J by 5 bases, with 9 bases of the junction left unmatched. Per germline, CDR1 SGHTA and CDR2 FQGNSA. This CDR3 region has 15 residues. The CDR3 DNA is TGTGCCAGCAGCGCCCGCGGGAGTCGGAACAATGAGCAGTTCTTC. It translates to CASSARGSRNNEQFF.

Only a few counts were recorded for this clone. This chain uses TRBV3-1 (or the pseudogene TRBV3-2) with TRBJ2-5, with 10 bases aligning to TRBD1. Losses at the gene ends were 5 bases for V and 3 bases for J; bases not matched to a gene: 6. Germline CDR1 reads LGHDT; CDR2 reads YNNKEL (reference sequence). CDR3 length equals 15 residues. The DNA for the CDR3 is TGTGCCAGCAGCTATCTCGGGACAGGGGAAGAGACCCAGTACTTC. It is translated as CASSYLGTGEETQYF.

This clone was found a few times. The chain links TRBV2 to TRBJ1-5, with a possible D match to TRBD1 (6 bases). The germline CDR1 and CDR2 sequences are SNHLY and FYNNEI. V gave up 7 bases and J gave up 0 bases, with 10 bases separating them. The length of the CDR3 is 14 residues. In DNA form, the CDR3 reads TGTGCCAGCAATTTACAGGGTAGCAATCAGCCCCAGCATTTT. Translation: CASNLQGSNQPQHF.

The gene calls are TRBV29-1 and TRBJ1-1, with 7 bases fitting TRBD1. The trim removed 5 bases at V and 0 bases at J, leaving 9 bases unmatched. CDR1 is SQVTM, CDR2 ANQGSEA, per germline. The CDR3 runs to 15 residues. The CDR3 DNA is TGCAGCGTTCAACAGGGGAGTTTCATGAACACTGAAGCTTTCTTT. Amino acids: CSVQQGSFMNTEAFF.

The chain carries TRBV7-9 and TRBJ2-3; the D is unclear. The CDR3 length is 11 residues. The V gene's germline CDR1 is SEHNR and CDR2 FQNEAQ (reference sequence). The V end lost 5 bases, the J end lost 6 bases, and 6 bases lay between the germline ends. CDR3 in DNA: TGTGCCAGCAGCCCTTTGGATACGCAGTATTTT. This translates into CASSPLDTQYF.

CDR3 region: CASNLDRGHEQFF. The CDR3 nucleotides read TGTGCCAGCAATTTGGACAGGGGGCATGAGCAGTTCTTC. The gene calls are TRBV28 and TRBJ2-1, with 11 bases aligning to TRBD1. Germline V CDR1 and CDR2: MDHEN, SYDVKM. Trimming cost V 7 bases and J 8 bases; bases outside gene matches: 4. CDR3 length equals 13 residues. Full variable domain (missing parts from reference TRBV28 and TRBJ2-1): DVKVTQSSRYLVKRTGEKVFLECVQDMDHENMFWYRQDPGLGLRLIYFSYDVKMKEKGDIPEGYSVSREKKERFSLILESASTNQTSMYLCASNLDRGHEQFFGPGTRLTVL.

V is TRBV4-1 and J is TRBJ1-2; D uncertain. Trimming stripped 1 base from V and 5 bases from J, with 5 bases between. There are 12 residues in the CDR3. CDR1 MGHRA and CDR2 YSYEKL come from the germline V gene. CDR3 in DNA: TGCGCCAGCAGCCAAGCCCAGTATGGCTACACCTTC. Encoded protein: CASSQAQYGYTF.

CDR3 loop: CATSDSAGTNNEQYF. The CDR3 nucleotides read TGTGCCACCAGTGATTCGGCCGGGACTAATAACGAGCAGTACTTC. The V gene is TRBV24-1, the J gene TRBJ2-7; TRBD2 matches 7 bases. The germline V gene encodes CDR1 KGHDR and CDR2 SFDVKD. The CDR3 has 15 residues. The ends lost 2 bases at V and 5 bases at J; junction bases unmatched: 8.

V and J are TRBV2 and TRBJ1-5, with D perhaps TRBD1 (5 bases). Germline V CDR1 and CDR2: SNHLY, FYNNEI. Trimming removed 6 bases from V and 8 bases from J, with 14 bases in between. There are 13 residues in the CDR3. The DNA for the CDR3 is TGTGCCAGCAGCCGGGACGGCGGGGAGCCCCAGCATTTT. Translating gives CASSRDGGEPQHF.

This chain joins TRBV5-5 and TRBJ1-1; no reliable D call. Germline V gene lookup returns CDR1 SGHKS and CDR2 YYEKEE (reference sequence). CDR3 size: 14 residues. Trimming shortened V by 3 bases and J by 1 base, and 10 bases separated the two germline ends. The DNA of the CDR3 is TGTGCCAGCAGCTCAACGGTCCCGAACACTGAAGCTTTCTTT. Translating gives CASSSTVPNTEAFF.

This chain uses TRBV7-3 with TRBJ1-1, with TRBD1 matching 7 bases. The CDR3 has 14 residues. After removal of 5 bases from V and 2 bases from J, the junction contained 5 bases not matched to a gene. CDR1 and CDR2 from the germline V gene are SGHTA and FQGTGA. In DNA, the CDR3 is TGTGCCAGCAGCCGCGGGACAGAAAACACTGAAGCTTTCTTT. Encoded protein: CASSRGTENTEAFF. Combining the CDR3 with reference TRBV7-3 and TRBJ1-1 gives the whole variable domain GAGVSQTPSNKVTEKGKYVELRCDPISGHTALYWYRQSLGQGPEFLIYFQGTGAADDSGLPNDRFFAVRPEGSVSTLKIQRTERGDSAVYLCASSRGTENTEAFFGQGTRLTVV.